This T cell receptor (beta chain) was sequenced in a study of blood T cell repertoires in COVID-19. Study-level information: The cDNA or gDNA used as material had been derived from T cells, B-cell-depleted T cells, or PBMCs.

The germline gives CDR1 MNHEY, CDR2 SMNVEV (reference sequence). The length of the CDR3 is 15 residues. V lost 5 bases and J lost 3; bases outside the gene matches: 6. As handled by the study authors: Using reference gene primer amplification, nucleated cell counts were estimated. TCRdb's copy holds only in-frame clones and misses some; the assay was immunoSEQ multiplex PCR. V and J calls and clone size follow that table, whereas D and trimming were derived from the DNA. The repertoire holds some 120,000 clones, with about 77% as singletons. This receptor was obtained from a human donor in a cohort sampled during active COVID-19. Material for sequencing was peripheral blood. V is TRBV27 and J is TRBJ2-1, with TRBD1 matching 8 bases. CDR3 protein: CASSTAGTGYNEQFF. CDR3 nucleotide sequence: TGTGCCAGCAGTACCGCCGGGACAGGCTACAATGAGCAGTTCTTC.